This TCR beta chain is from a study of OX40 agonist ivuxolimab in advanced cancers. Study-level information: Ivuxolimab is an agonistic anti-OX40 (CD134) antibody, and patients were treated with it.

V dropped 0 bases and J dropped 2 bases, with 11 bases sitting between them. There are 15 residues in the CDR3. Germline-derived CDR1 and CDR2 are SGHRS and YFSETQ. Here immunoSEQ multiplex PCR was the method, and the copy in TCRdb shows in-frame clones only, minus some. This table has 65,000 to 90,000 clones, around 80% appearing once. The chain is built from TRBV5-1 and TRBJ1-1; D gene uncertain. The origin of this receptor is an adult with an advanced solid tumor such as melanoma, head and neck, liver or kidney cancer. Sequences were derived from CD4+ or CD8+ T cells sorted from blood, sampled in a trial of the OX40 agonist ivuxolimab. Here the CDR3 DNA reads TGCGCCAGCAGCTTGGTCGCGTTAACCAACACTGAAGCTTTCTTT. Translation: CASSLVALTNTEAFF.